The 10 T cell receptor beta chains presented below share a single source sample, sequenced in a study of regulatory T cells in long-lasting Graves disease (dated by TCRdb to the early 2020s). The time point label corresponds to: newly diagnosed GD, antithyroid drugs for less than 3 months. For both TCR sequencing and RNA sequencing, RNA was extracted from PBMCs using TRIzol. The library came from multiplex PCR. TCRdb records Illumina HiSeq 4000 as the sequencer. CDR3 regions were amplified by Arm-PCR with iRepertoire HTBI primers to construct TCR beta libraries. Through fastp at Q25 and MiXCR, TCRdb rebuilt clones from the public reads, retaining in-frame beta chains. A single entry per CDR3 protein holds the most common genes and DNA from its merged rows. This sample holds fewer than 650,000 distinct CDR3 sequences; about 15% were observed only once. 12% of the sample lies in the top ten. The same specimen was also included in a second study, on T cells in Graves' hyperthyroidism and ophthalmopathy.

This sample comprised peripheral blood mononuclear cells (PBMCs), obtained at new diagnosis, from a patient treated with antithyroid drugs. These receptors were collected from a man between 18 and 29 years old with Graves disease. Donor details come from another sample of the same person, matched by shared clones.

This clonotype was observed a few times. The chain is built from TRBV19 and TRBJ2-1; D is undetermined. Germline CDR1 and CDR2: LNHDA and SQIVND (reference sequence). The CDR3 totals 13 residues. V lost 3 bases and J lost 7, with 10 bases in between. Written as DNA, the CDR3 is TGTGCCAGTAGTATCGTCGATGTGAATGAGCAGTTCTTC. It yields the protein CASSIVDVNEQFF.

At least ten counts were recorded for this clonotype. CDR3 DNA sequence: TGCAGTGCTAGTGGCGGGACTAGCGGGAGGTGGTACGAGCAGTACTTC. It codes for CSASGGTSGRWYEQYF. V is TRBV20-1 and J is TRBJ2-7, with 15 bases lining up with TRBD2. V lost 3 bases to trimming and J lost 4 bases; unmatched junction nucleotides: 7. The CDR3 loop spans 16 amino acids. The germline V gene encodes CDR1 DFQATT and CDR2 SNEGSKA (reference sequence).

This clonotype was recorded at least ten times. CDR3 nucleotides: TGCAGCGTTGAGGAGGCGGCGGGCGAGCAGTACTTC. Amino acid sequence: CSVEEAAGEQYF. This sequence joins TRBV29-1 and TRBJ2-7; a possible D gene is TRBD2 (5 bases). CDR3 size: 12 residues. Between the trimmed V and J ends, which lost 3 bases and 6 bases, there was a span of 12 bases. The V gene's germline CDR1 is SQVTM and CDR2 ANQGSEA.

This clonotype was seen repeatedly, ten times or more. The V gene is TRBV30, the J gene TRBJ2-1, with D perhaps matching TRBD1 (6 bases). Trimming cost V 5 bases and J 10 bases, with 12 bases left between them. Per the germline V gene, CDR1 is GTSNPN and CDR2 is SVGIG (reference sequence). This CDR3 comprises 11 residues. CDR3 DNA: TGTGCCTGGGGAACCGGGACAGAGCAGTTCTTC. This translates into CAWGTGTEQFF.

The CDR3 DNA reads as TGTGCCAGCAGCCTAAAAACAACCCCCTACAATGAGCAGTTCTTC. It encodes CASSLKTTPYNEQFF. This chain joins TRBV4-2 and TRBJ2-1, with D unresolved. V lost 4 bases and J 2 bases, leaving 12 bases between the germline ends. Germline V lookup: CDR1 LGHNA, CDR2 YNFKEQ. The CDR3 runs to 15 residues.

This clonotype occurred a few times. At one boundary the junction diverges from the germline segment, which might be a read error. The gene calls are TRBV7-7 and TRBJ2-5, with D maybe TRBD2 (6 bases). CDR3 length: 16 amino acids. Germline V gene sequence: CDR1 SSHAT, CDR2 FNYEAQ (reference sequence). CDR3 bases: TGTGCTAGCAGCTTGGGTGGGGGAGGCTACCAAGAGACCCAGTACTTC. It encodes CASSLGGGGYQETQYF.

This clonotype has just a few counts. This rearrangement joins TRBV6-1 to TRBJ2-7, with D possibly matching TRBD2 (6 bases). Per germline, CDR1 MNHNS and CDR2 SASEGT. The CDR3 totals 16 residues. Trimming took off 7 bases at V and 2 bases at J, with 21 bases between the two ends. The chain's CDR3 is CASTGRGISAAYEQYF. DNA for the CDR3: TGTGCCAGCACCGGACGGGGGATTTCCGCGGCCTACGAGCAGTACTTC.

The chain recombines TRBV11-2 with TRBJ2-3, with D possibly being TRBD1 (6 bases). This CDR3 contains 17 residues. V lost 5 bases to trimming and J lost 0 bases, with 18 bases between them. Germline CDR1 SGHAT, CDR2 FQNNGV. CDR3 loop: CASSQVDRPSSTDTQYF. CDR3 nucleotide sequence: TGTGCCAGCAGCCAAGTGGACAGACCTTCTAGCACAGATACGCAGTATTTT.

In its sample, this clonotype was seen a few times. This rearrangement joins TRBV7-3 to TRBJ2-5; D unclear. Germline assignment: CDR1 SGHTA and CDR2 FQGTGA. Trimming took 2 bases from V and 1 from J, leaving 11 bases between them. This CDR3 is built from 15 residues. The CDR3: CASSLDTATQETQYF. DNA for the CDR3: TGTGCCAGCAGCTTAGATACGGCGACCCAAGAGACCCAGTACTTC. Combining the CDR3 with reference TRBV7-3 and TRBJ2-5 gives the whole variable domain GAGVSQTPSNKVTEKGKYVELRCDPISGHTALYWYRQSLGQGPEFLIYFQGTGAADDSGLPNDRFFAVRPEGSVSTLKIQRTERGDSAVYLCASSLDTATQETQYFGPGTRLLVL.

The rearrangement uses TRBV30 and TRBJ2-7; D possibly corresponds to TRBD2 (8 bases). This CDR3 spans 14 amino acids. Germline-derived CDR1 and CDR2 are GTSNPN and SVGIG (reference sequence). V was shortened by 5 bases and J by 7 bases, with 21 bases between the two germline ends. This CDR3 reads CAWGLAGLRGEQYF. CDR3 nucleotide sequence: TGTGCCTGGGGGCTAGCGGGCCTCAGGGGGGAGCAGTACTTC. The complete variable domain, with remaining parts taken from reference TRBV30 and TRBJ2-7, reads SQTIHQWPATLVQPVGSPLSLECTVEGTSNPNLYWYRQAAGRGLQLLFYSVGIGQISSEVPQNLSASRPQDRQFILSSKKLLLSDSGFYLCAWGLAGLRGEQYFGPGTRLTVT.